This passage covers 28 T cell receptor beta chains from one sample sequenced in a study of CD8+ T cells in alopecia areata. Regarding treatment: oral pan-JAK inhibitor, 5-10 mg twice daily. RNA, once extracted, was reverse transcribed into cDNA for use as the sequencing template. The data were produced by immunoSEQ multiplex PCR, yet TCRdb's version contains in-frame clones alone and is incomplete. The data show over 85,000 clones, with 60% to 80% seen just once and 15% to 20% held by the top ten. The sample here was CD8+ T cells sorted from blood, taken at approximately week 44, from a patient treated with tofacitinib. These receptors all stem from a human donor with alopecia areata.

The V call is TRBV29-1, the J call TRBJ2-3; weak D call: TRBD2 (6 bases). The CDR3 length is 14 residues. V was clipped by 0 bases and J by 3 bases, with 10 bases between them. Looked up from germline, CDR1 is SQVTM and CDR2 is ANQGSEA. CDR3 in amino acids: CSVEEEGTTDTQYF. In DNA, the CDR3 is TGCAGCGTTGAAGAGGAGGGAACGACAGATACGCAGTATTTT.

The rearrangement joins TRBV25-1 to TRBJ2-1; 7 bases line up with TRBD2. With V trimmed by 4 bases and J by 9 bases, 3 bases remained unmatched. The CDR3 contains 12 residues. Germline values: CDR1 MGHDK, CDR2 SYGVNS. CDR3 loop: CASSGGGGEQFF. CDR3 in DNA: TGTGCCAGCAGTGGTGGCGGGGGTGAGCAGTTCTTC.

This chain links TRBV2 with TRBJ1-2; D perhaps matches TRBD1 (6 bases). V was clipped by 3 bases and J by 5 bases, with 16 bases between them. Per the germline V gene, CDR1 is SNHLY and CDR2 is FYNNEI. This CDR3 has 15 residues. CDR3 sequence (DNA): TGTGCCAGCAGTGACCACAGGGATCCCAATTATGGCTACACCTTC. It encodes CASSDHRDPNYGYTF.

The V gene is TRBV10-3, the J gene TRBJ1-1; 9 nucleotides agree with TRBD1. CDR1 is ENHRY and CDR2 is SYGVKD in the germline V gene. Germline trimming cut 6 bases from V and 1 base from J; bases unmatched to any gene: 3. This CDR3 contains 14 residues. The DNA of the CDR3 is TGTGCCATCAGACGGGACAGGGCGAACACTGAAGCTTTCTTT. Translated, it gives CAIRRDRANTEAFF.

V gene TRBV25-1 combines with J gene TRBJ1-1; D might be TRBD1 (6 bases). The V and J ends lost 6 bases and 6 bases respectively, with 11 bases between them. Germline-derived CDR1 and CDR2 are MGHDK and SYGVNS. This CDR3 is 12 amino acids long. In nucleotides, the CDR3 is TGTGCCAGCAGCCTTGGGGGGCCTGAAGCTTTCTTT. Translating it yields CASSLGGPEAFF.

The chain recombines TRBV9 with TRBJ1-1; unclear D gene. CDR1 is SGDLS, CDR2 YYNGEE, per germline. The CDR3 sequence is 11 residues long. Between the trimmed V and J ends, which lost 3 bases and 7 bases, there was a span of 7 bases. The CDR3 loop is CASSANVEAFF. The CDR3 DNA follows: TGTGCCAGCAGCGCCAATGTTGAAGCTTTCTTT.

To note about this clone: This same CDR3 is encoded by further DNA sequences in the sample. V gene TRBV29-1 combines with J gene TRBJ2-2; the D is unclear. Germline V lookup: CDR1 SQVTM, CDR2 ANQGSEA. The length of the CDR3 is 12 residues. Trimming took 5 bases from V and 0 from J, leaving 4 bases between them. The CDR3 is CSVLANTGELFF. CDR3 coding DNA: TGCAGCGTTCTCGCGAACACCGGGGAGCTGTTTTTT.

This chain uses TRBV6-5 with TRBJ1-1; 9 bases line up with TRBD1. This CDR3 is built from 15 residues. Germline lookup yields CDR1 MNHEY and CDR2 SVGAGI. The V and J ends lost 5 bases and 5 bases, in that order; junction bases with no gene match: 9. The CDR3 spells CASSATQGARTEAFF. DNA for the CDR3: TGTGCCAGCAGTGCAACACAGGGGGCTCGGACTGAAGCTTTCTTT.

This clone was seen more than once but under ten times. The CDR3 DNA reads as TGTGCCAGCAGCCAAGATCCAGGAGATACGCAGTATTTT. It codes for CASSQDPGDTQYF. V is TRBV14 and J is TRBJ2-3; D gene ambiguous. CDR3 length equals 13 residues. V lost 0 bases and J 5 bases, leaving 6 bases between the germline ends. Germline CDR1 SGHDN, CDR2 FVKESK.

The V and J genes are TRBV19 and TRBJ1-1; D call uncertain. The CDR3 runs 12 residues. CDR1 is LNHDA and CDR2 is SQIVND in the germline V gene (reference sequence). V was clipped by 6 bases and J by 2 bases, with 7 bases between them. Written as DNA, the CDR3 is TGTGCCAGTAGACCAGGCAACACTGAAGCTTTCTTT. It yields the protein CASRPGNTEAFF. Full variable domain (remainder filled in from reference TRBV19 and TRBJ1-1): DGGITQSPKYLFRKEGQNVTLSCEQNLNHDAMYWYRQDPGQGLRLIYYSQIVNDFQKGDIAEGYSVSREKKESFPLTVTSAQKNPTAFYLCASRPGNTEAFFGQGTRLTVV.

The V and J genes are TRBV5-1 and TRBJ2-3; D possibly matches TRBD1 or TRBD2 (5 bases each). The CDR3 runs 17 residues. Deletions cut 5 bases from V and 0 bases from J, with 19 bases between. Germline-derived CDR1 and CDR2 are SGHRS and YFSETQ. The CDR3 reads CASSGAGAGESTDTQYF. The CDR3 DNA reads as TGCGCCAGCAGTGGCGCCGGGGCAGGCGAAAGCACAGATACGCAGTATTTT.

The rearrangement uses TRBV6-5 and TRBJ1-1; D is ambiguous. The CDR3 spans 13 residues. V was shortened by 5 bases and J by 7 bases, with 14 bases between the two germline ends. The germline V gene has CDR1 MNHEY and CDR2 SVGAGI. Here the CDR3 reads CASSPTLGLEAFF. CDR3 nucleotide sequence: TGTGCCAGCAGTCCAACCCTCGGGCTTGAAGCTTTCTTT.

The chain has TRBV15 and TRBJ2-1; no definite D call. This CDR3 spans 12 amino acids. V was pared by 1 base and J by 9 bases, with 7 bases between. Looked up from germline, CDR1 is LNHNV and CDR2 is YYDKDF (reference sequence). The CDR3 DNA reads as TGTGCCACCAGCAGAGTGAGTGCTGAGCAGTTCTTC. Its translation: CATSRVSAEQFF.

This clone was seen a handful of times. The J gene is TRBJ2-3, the V gene TRBV30; D is unclear. The CDR3 spans 14 residues. Germline V gives CDR1 GTSNPN, CDR2 SVGIG (reference sequence). The V gene lost 2 bases and the J gene lost 0 bases, with 9 bases spanning the gap. The CDR3 DNA is TGTGCCTGGAGTTTGGCAGTCAGCACAGATACGCAGTATTTT. As protein: CAWSLAVSTDTQYF.

The rearrangement links TRBV29-1 to TRBJ2-3, with D tentatively TRBD1 (8 bases). The V end lost 7 bases, the J end lost 5 bases, and 19 bases lay between the germline ends. Germline V gives CDR1 SQVTM, CDR2 ANQGSEA. The CDR3 loop spans 14 amino acids. The CDR3 sequence is CSAEAGQVGDTQYF. Here the CDR3 DNA reads TGCAGCGCCGAAGCGGGACAGGTCGGAGATACGCAGTATTTT.

The chain joins TRBV6-5 to TRBJ2-6, with D hard to call. CDR1 and CDR2 (germline): MNHEY, SVGAGI. The CDR3 loop spans 13 amino acids. V was clipped by 5 bases and J by 2 bases, with 4 bases between them. The CDR3 sequence is CASSAPGANVLTF. CDR3 DNA: TGTGCCAGCAGTGCCCCTGGGGCCAACGTCCTGACTTTC.

The chain links TRBV4-3 to TRBJ2-3, with 9 bases matching TRBD1. Germline V gene data show CDR1 as LGHNA and CDR2 as YSLEER. With V trimmed by 0 bases and J by 0 bases, 10 bases remained unmatched. The CDR3 is 19 amino acids. The CDR3 DNA is TGCGCCAGCAGCCAAGAACCGGGACAGGGTTTGTTTAGCACAGATACGCAGTATTTT. It encodes CASSQEPGQGLFSTDTQYF.

The chain employs TRBV11-2 and TRBJ1-1; the match to TRBD1 covers 9 bases. This CDR3 comprises 13 residues. Germline CDR1 and CDR2: SGHAT and FQNNGV. After removal of 8 bases from V and 5 bases from J, the junction contained 6 bases not matched to a gene. The CDR3 coding sequence is TGTGCCAGCTTGGACAGGGGTATGACTGAAGCTTTCTTT. Translation gives CASLDRGMTEAFF.

This clone was seen only a few times. The chain links TRBV7-9 to TRBJ1-5; D not resolved. Trimming took off 4 bases at V and 8 bases at J, with 9 bases between the two ends. The CDR3 is made up of 12 amino acids. Germline-derived CDR1 and CDR2 are SEHNR and FQNEAQ (reference sequence). Here the CDR3 reads CASSSGAEPQHF. Here the CDR3 DNA reads TGTGCCAGCAGCTCTGGCGCTGAGCCCCAGCATTTT.

The chain couples TRBV9 to TRBJ2-1; TRBD2 agrees at 7 bases. V was clipped by 4 bases and J by 7 bases; unmatched bases: 14. Germline V gene lookup returns CDR1 SGDLS and CDR2 YYNGEE. The CDR3 extends over 16 amino acids. The CDR3 is CASSPTGGGWINEQFF. For the CDR3, the DNA is TGTGCCAGCAGCCCTACGGGCGGGGGATGGATAAATGAGCAGTTCTTC.

This chain joins TRBV13 and TRBJ1-2, with D possibly TRBD1 on 5 matching bases. Germline assignment: CDR1 PRHDT and CDR2 FYEKMQ (reference sequence). This CDR3 has 12 amino acids. V was trimmed by 6 bases and J by 2 bases, leaving 7 bases between them. The DNA for the CDR3 is TGTGCCAGCAGGGGGGGAAACTATGGCTACACCTTC. This encodes CASRGGNYGYTF.

J is TRBJ1-5 and V is TRBV5-6, with 7 bases fitting TRBD1. Trimming at V came to 4 bases and at J to 3 bases, leaving 4 bases not matched to a gene. CDR1 is SGHDT, CDR2 YYEEEE, per germline. This CDR3 region has 14 residues. The CDR3 sequence is CASSATGTNQPQHF. The CDR3 DNA follows: TGTGCCAGCAGCGCGACAGGGACCAATCAGCCCCAGCATTTT.

The rearrangement joins TRBV2 to TRBJ2-7; TRBD2 matches 7 bases. V dropped 8 bases and J dropped 9; count of bases not matched to a gene: 13. Germline V gene lookup returns CDR1 SNHLY and CDR2 FYNNEI. The CDR3 totals 13 residues. The DNA of the CDR3 is TGTGCCAGCGGCACAAAGGGCGGCGGGGGGCAGTACTTC. It translates to CASGTKGGGGQYF. The full variable domain, in which reference TRBV2 and TRBJ2-7 provide the parts outside the CDR3, is EPEVTQTPSHQVTQMGQEVILRCVPISNHLYFYWYRQILGQKVEFLVSFYNNEISEKSEIFDDQFSVERPDGSNFTLKIRSTKLEDSAMYFCASGTKGGGGQYFGPGTRLTVT.

This clone was observed a handful of times. The rearrangement joins TRBV6-4 to TRBJ2-1; possibly TRBD1 for D (6 bases). Germline CDR1 and CDR2: MRHNA and SNTAGT. The CDR3 extends over 15 amino acids. V lost 2 bases and J 4 bases, leaving 12 bases between the germline ends. The CDR3 loop reads CASSDTRGGYNEQFF. The CDR3 region has the DNA TGTGCCAGCAGTGACACCAGAGGGGGTTACAATGAGCAGTTCTTC.

The chain uses TRBV5-8 and TRBJ2-1, with 8 bases matching TRBD2. This CDR3 spans 16 amino acids. The ends lost 6 bases at V and 8 bases at J; junction bases unmatched: 16. Germline V lookup: CDR1 SGHTS, CDR2 YDEGEE. The CDR3: CASITVSGGADYEQFF. In DNA, the CDR3 is TGTGCCAGCATCACCGTCTCCGGGGGGGCCGATTATGAGCAGTTCTTC.

The V and J genes are TRBV11-2 and TRBJ2-1; TRBD2 matches at 12 bases. Germline values: CDR1 SGHAT, CDR2 FQNNGV. With V trimmed by 5 bases and J by 0 bases, 11 bases remained unmatched. The CDR3 is 19 residues long. The CDR3 is CASSASGLAGGSSYNEQFF. The CDR3 region has the DNA TGTGCCAGCAGCGCGAGTGGGCTAGCGGGGGGGAGCTCCTACAATGAGCAGTTCTTC.

This rearrangement joins TRBV4-3 to TRBJ2-7; no firm D call. Per the germline V gene, CDR1 is LGHNA and CDR2 is YSLEER. V was cut by 2 bases and J by 2 bases, with 10 bases left in between. CDR3 length: 14 residues. CDR3: CASSQSMGTYEQYF. The CDR3 region has the DNA TGCGCCAGCAGCCAATCGATGGGGACCTACGAGCAGTACTTC.

The rearrangement links TRBV4-1 to TRBJ1-4; no clear D. This CDR3 has 17 residues. CDR1 is MGHRA and CDR2 is YSYEKL in the germline V gene. V gave up 3 bases and J gave up 4 bases, with 18 bases separating them. CDR3 residues: CASSHPNRTESNEKLFF. Here the CDR3 DNA reads TGCGCCAGCAGCCACCCTAACCGAACCGAAAGTAATGAAAAACTGTTTTTT.